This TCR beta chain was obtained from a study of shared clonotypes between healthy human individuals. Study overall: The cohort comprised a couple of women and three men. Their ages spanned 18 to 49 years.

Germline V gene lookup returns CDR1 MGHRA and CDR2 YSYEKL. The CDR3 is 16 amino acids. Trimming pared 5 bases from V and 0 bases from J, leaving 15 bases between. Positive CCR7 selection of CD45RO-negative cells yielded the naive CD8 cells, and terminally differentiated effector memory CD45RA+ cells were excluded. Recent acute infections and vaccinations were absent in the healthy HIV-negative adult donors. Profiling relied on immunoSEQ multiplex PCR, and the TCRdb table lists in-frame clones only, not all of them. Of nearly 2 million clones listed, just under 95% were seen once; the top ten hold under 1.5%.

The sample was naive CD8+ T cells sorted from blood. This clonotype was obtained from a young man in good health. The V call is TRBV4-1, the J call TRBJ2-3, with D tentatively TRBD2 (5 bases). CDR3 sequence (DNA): TGCGCCAGCAGCACCCGGACTGGCCTTAGCACAGATACGCAGTATTTT. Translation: CASSTRTGLSTDTQYF.